This T cell receptor (beta chain) was profiled in a study of T-cell memory formation after mild COVID-19 listed by TCRdb under 2021. With regard to the full study: Most TCR sequence clusters were specific to one of the two donors. In a couple of donors, T-cell clones that expanded and contracted after mild COVID-19 were followed by sequencing TCRalpha and TCRbeta repertoires longitudinally. Two young, previously healthy adult volunteers made up the cohort, one male and one female.

General findings and caveats noted by the study authors: Only a couple of mild cases were covered in the study, and larger cohorts including severe cases with pre-infection samples were considered necessary. The second-wave clones that peaked on day 37 were not confirmed to be SARS-CoV-2 specific. Contracting CD4+ clones were found mainly in CM and EM memory subsets, while CD8+ clones were enriched in EMRA. Some responding clones were detected in pre-infection memory, which suggested that pre-existing cross-reactive memory T cells had joined the SARS-CoV-2 response. From day 15 to 85, contracting clones showed balanced CD4/CD8 phenotypes, whereas a second wave of clones that expanded from day 15 to 37 leaned towards CD4+.

This clonotype was counted many times. The specificity of this receptor is unknown. No base-level quality is on record; no much larger clone is a single base apart. Ficoll-Paque density gradient centrifugation was the method used to isolate PBMCs. Instrument on record: Illumina NovaSeq 6000. Using 5'RACE with constant-segment primers, TCRalpha and TCRbeta cDNA libraries were constructed, with sample barcodes and unique molecular identifiers added in the process. Trizol reagent was used to extract RNA from every sample. The libraries were amplified in two PCR steps, and the second step added a second sample barcode and Illumina TruSeq adapters. Sequencing of libraries was performed on an Illumina NovaSeq with 2 x 150 bp paired-end reads. Processing in the source paper ran as follows. The reads were demultiplexed and collapsed into UMI-guided consensus sequences using migec v1.2.7. Using mixcr v2.1.11, UMI consensuses were aligned to TRA and TRB V and J templates and then assembled into clonotypes. Expanded or contracted clonotypes were those called significant by both edgeR and NoisET, with noise models trained on biological replicates. For edgeR calls, the cutoffs were a false discovery rate-adjusted p below 0.01 and a log2 fold-change threshold of 1. As an exploratory analysis of dynamics, max-normalized trajectories of the 1000 most abundant clonotypes were examined by PCA with hierarchical clustering. Separately sequenced CD4+ and CD8+ repertoires were used to assign a CD4 or CD8 phenotype to each responding clone. TCRdb applied fastp at Q25 and MiXCR to the public reads, then kept only in-frame beta chains. Merged by CDR3 protein, the rows form single entries marked with the most common genes and DNA. The V and J calls here are based on TCRdb, not the publication. This sample comprises 350,000 to 450,000 distinct CDR3 sequences, around 24% of them detected only once. The ten largest clones add up to 8.8% of the sample.

Taken from the germline V gene (reference sequence), the CDR1 and CDR2 loops are MNHEY and SMNVEV. Trimming removed 4 bases from V and 11 bases from J, leaving 20 bases between the germline ends. From cysteine to phenylalanine, the CDR3 is 14 amino acids long. The read is trimmed to its CDR3 DNA, 42 bases read in frame from base 1. Sequencing was carried out using PBMCs or a T cell subset sorted from them (not recorded which). The chain links TRBV27 with TRBJ1-1; no D segment can be confidently identified. The TCR originated in an adult woman who had mild COVID-19 (a few samples of this study predate the infection). The sample titles of this study are shuffled in the database, so cell type and time point are left out; the donor was told from shared clones. At the DNA level, the sequence is TGTGCCAGCAGTTCTAACCGTTTGAACGAGGCCGCTTTCTTT. Translation gives CASSSNRLNEAAFF.